Shown below are 7 T cell receptor beta chains from a single sample sequenced in a study of long-term antiretroviral therapy in people with HIV. Version v3.0 of the immunoSEQ assay was performed at survey level. Using immunoSEQ multiplex PCR, the repertoire was profiled, and TCRdb retains in-frame clones only, with some absent. The profile shows around 8,800 clones, about 77% of them singletons. The sequencing used unsorted PBMCs, collected 0.4 years before starting antiretroviral therapy. All receptors come from a young man with HIV.

The rearrangement uses TRBV5-6 and TRBJ2-7; 7 bases agree with TRBD2. Germline CDR1 SGHDT, CDR2 YYEEEE. The CDR3 extends over 15 amino acids. V lost 4 bases to trimming and J lost 5 bases; unmatched junction nucleotides: 12. The CDR3 DNA reads as TGTGCCAGCAGCCCCCCCCCACTGGCGGGAGACGAGCAGTACTTC. It encodes CASSPPPLAGDEQYF. Full variable domain (rest looked up from reference TRBV5-6 and TRBJ2-7): DAGVTQSPTHLIKTRGQQVTLRCSPKSGHDTVSWYQQALGQGPQFIFQYYEEEERQRGNFPDRFSGHQFPNYSSELNVNALLLGDSALYLCASSPPPLAGDEQYFGPGTRLTVT.

The CDR3 spells CASSLAGPRQPGNTIYF. CDR3 nucleotide sequence: TGCGCCAGCAGCTTGGCCGGTCCGAGACAGCCTGGAAACACCATATATTTT. This chain uses TRBV5-1 with TRBJ1-3; the D gene is possibly TRBD1 (5 bases). Germline CDR1 and CDR2: SGHRS and YFSETQ. Deletions cut 0 bases from V and 2 bases from J, with 15 bases between. CDR3 size: 17 residues.

The V gene is TRBV6-6, the J gene TRBJ1-2; unclear D gene. Trimming took 0 bases from V and 4 from J, leaving 15 bases between them. Germline V gives CDR1 MNHNY, CDR2 SVGAGI (reference sequence). The length of the CDR3 is 16 residues. CDR3 DNA sequence: TGTGCCAGCAGTTACTCGACGGCGACTTTAACCTATGGCTACACCTTC. It specifies CASSYSTATLTYGYTF.

The chain couples TRBV7-2 to TRBJ2-3, with D maybe TRBD2 (6 bases). In germline, CDR1 is SGHTA, CDR2 FQGNSA. V lost 5 bases to trimming and J lost 2 bases, with 14 bases between them. CDR3 length equals 15 residues. CDR3 residues: CASSPTLAYTDTQYF. The CDR3 nucleotides are TGTGCCAGCAGCCCGACACTAGCTTACACAGATACGCAGTATTTT.

This clone was found a few times. In DNA, the CDR3 is TGTGCCAGCAGTTACGACGCTTCACGGAACTATGGCTACACCTTC. Encoded protein: CASSYDASRNYGYTF. The chain couples TRBV6-5 to TRBJ1-2; D is ambiguous. Germline V gene sequence: CDR1 MNHEY, CDR2 SVGAGI. This CDR3 is 15 amino acids long. Trimming took off 2 bases at V and 2 bases at J, with 12 bases between the two ends.

The chain uses TRBV13 and TRBJ2-7; D may be TRBD1 (5 bases). V was trimmed by 3 bases and J by 1 base, leaving 10 bases between them. This CDR3 region has 14 residues. Germline assignment: CDR1 PRHDT and CDR2 FYEKMQ (reference sequence). CDR3 sequence (DNA): TGTGCCAGCAGCTTCAGGGCGAGATCCTACGAGCAGTACTTC. Translating gives CASSFRARSYEQYF.

The V gene is TRBV13, the J gene TRBJ2-1; D gene ambiguous. Per germline, CDR1 PRHDT and CDR2 FYEKMQ (reference sequence). This CDR3 contains 14 residues. V was pared by 5 bases and J by 1 base, with 9 bases between. The CDR3 sequence is CASSHRRSYNEQFF. The CDR3 coding sequence is TGTGCCAGCAGCCACCGACGGTCCTACAATGAGCAGTTCTTC.